The rows below give T cell receptor beta chains drawn from one sample of a study of patients and donors after allogeneic stem cell transplantation. TCRdb recomputed calls from the RT-PCR reads with MiXCR, one row per CDR3 protein. The sample lists tens of thousands of distinct CDR3 sequences, about 30% occurring once. Source material: blood, either unsorted or a sorted T cell fraction (not recorded which). These receptors came from a human donor who was either an allogeneic HSCT recipient or a stem cell or donor lymphocyte infusion donor (not recorded which). It is not recorded whose cells these are; they may come from a transplant donor. Each CDR3 is given with its conserved first and last residue. D genes are given only for firm matches. A clone size is listed for some rows: how often the clone was seen (once, few, many), or a class if it is expanded.

d_call: NA; clone_size: NA; v_call: TRBV2; j_call: TRBJ2-7; cdr3_aa: CASSEVYEQYF; cdr3_nt: TGTGCCAGCAGTGAAGTGTACGAGCAGTACTTC
d_call: TRBD1; clone_size: NA; v_call: TRBV12-3/TRBV12-4; j_call: TRBJ2-2; cdr3_aa: CASWIGQGLSGELFF; cdr3_nt: TGTGCCAGCTGGATAGGACAGGGGCTTTCCGGGGAGCTGTTTTTT
d_call: NA; clone_size: few; v_call: TRBV29-1; j_call: TRBJ2-7; cdr3_aa: CSVEADSYEQYF; cdr3_nt: TGCAGCGTTGAAGCCGATTCCTACGAGCAGTACTTC
d_call: NA; clone_size: NA; v_call: TRBV29-1; j_call: TRBJ1-2; cdr3_aa: CSVPSGGRGYTF; cdr3_nt: TGCAGCGTCCCCAGTGGGGGGCGAGGCTACACCTTC
d_call: NA; clone_size: NA; v_call: TRBV28; j_call: TRBJ2-5; cdr3_aa: CASSFSWVAQETQYF; cdr3_nt: TGTGCCAGCAGTTTCAGTTGGGTGGCCCAAGAGACCCAGTACTTC
d_call: NA; clone_size: once; v_call: TRBV10-3; j_call: TRBJ2-7; cdr3_aa: CAISSGAYEQYF; cdr3_nt: TGTGCCATCAGCTCCGGGGCCTACGAGCAGTACTTC
d_call: NA; clone_size: NA; v_call: TRBV7-9; j_call: TRBJ1-2; cdr3_aa: CASSLIADYGYTF; cdr3_nt: TGTGCCAGCAGCTTAATCGCAGACTATGGCTACACCTTC
d_call: NA; clone_size: few; v_call: TRBV12-3/TRBV12-4; j_call: TRBJ1-1; cdr3_aa: CASSFGIEAFF; cdr3_nt: TGTGCCAGCAGTTTCGGGATTGAAGCTTTCTTT
d_call: TRBD1; clone_size: many; v_call: TRBV7-7; j_call: TRBJ2-2; cdr3_aa: CASRGTGGLTGELFF; cdr3_nt: TGTGCTAGCAGGGGGACAGGGGGTCTCACCGGGGAGCTGTTTTTT
d_call: TRBD1; clone_size: NA; v_call: TRBV5-1; j_call: TRBJ2-2; cdr3_aa: CASSRRDSNTGELFF; cdr3_nt: TGCGCCAGCAGCCGCCGGGACAGCAACACCGGGGAGCTGTTTTTT
d_call: NA; clone_size: NA; v_call: TRBV7-3; j_call: TRBJ1-2; cdr3_aa: CASSLANNYGYTF; cdr3_nt: TGTGCCAGCAGCTTAGCGAATAACTATGGCTACACCTTC
d_call: TRBD2; clone_size: few; v_call: TRBV11-3; j_call: TRBJ2-1; cdr3_aa: CASSLGVLADNEQFF; cdr3_nt: TGTGCCAGCAGCTTAGGGGTACTAGCGGACAATGAGCAGTTCTTC
d_call: NA; clone_size: NA; v_call: TRBV5-6; j_call: TRBJ1-5; cdr3_aa: CASSSGPYNQPQHF; cdr3_nt: TGTGCCAGCAGCTCCGGGCCGTACAATCAGCCCCAGCATTTT
d_call: NA; clone_size: NA; v_call: TRBV5-6; j_call: TRBJ1-5; cdr3_aa: CASSFKGGNQPQHF; cdr3_nt: TGTGCCAGCAGCTTTAAAGGGGGTAATCAGCCCCAGCATTTT